The source of this T cell receptor beta chain is a study of cytomegalovirus exposure and HLA in healthy donors. Findings and limits, study-wide: Within an earlier analysis, most TCR beta V segments proved productive either about 87% or about 30% of the time. Most observed TCR sequences were rare, whereas some public TCRs were detected in many donors.

As concerns this clone: Its cognate antigen is unknown.

This PCR relied on a set of 60 Vbeta primers and 13 Jbeta primers. Libraries were prepared by immunoSEQ multiplex PCR; TCRdb keeps only in-frame clonotypes and omits some of them. The sample shows around 75,000 clones, and roughly 0.8% sits with its ten largest clones. The receptor was derived from a boy aged 10-17 years in good health and CMV-seronegative. Specimen: PBMCs.

In DNA form, the CDR3 reads TGTGCCAGCAGCGTAGACGGGAACTATGGCTACACCTTC. It specifies CASSVDGNYGYTF. V and J are TRBV9 and TRBJ1-2; unclear D gene. This CDR3 has 13 residues. Trimming left V 0 bases short and J 2 bases short, with 5 bases between. Per the germline V gene, CDR1 is SGDLS and CDR2 is YYNGEE.